This is a list of T cell receptor beta chains from one sample in a study of T cell repertoires in cytomegalovirus infection. Each CDR3 protein is one row after TCRdb ran MiXCR on the reads. This sample has 150,000 or so distinct CDR3 sequences, with under 20% found just once. Material for sequencing was CD8+ T cells from PBMCs. These receptor sequences come from a human donor in good health (CMV status not recorded). Some clones in this sample may be carry-over from other donors' samples. The CDR3 runs from the conserved cysteine through the conserved F or W. A D gene is named only where the DNA matches it firmly. Clone sizes are given selectively: once, few, many, or a class where the clone is expanded.

clone size: -; D gene: -; V gene: TRBV13; J gene: TRBJ1-2; CDR3 protein: CASSIHNGYGYTF; CDR3 DNA: TGTGCCAGCAGCATTCATAACGGCTATGGCTACACCTTC
clone size: few; D gene: -; V gene: TRBV6-2/TRBV6-3; J gene: TRBJ1-1; CDR3 protein: CASTPDRDWLNTEAFF; CDR3 DNA: TGTGCCTCTACCCCGGACAGAGACTGGTTGAACACTGAAGCTTTCTTT
clone size: few; D gene: -; V gene: TRBV4-2; J gene: TRBJ2-7; CDR3 protein: CASSQAPTEVYEQYF; CDR3 DNA: TGTGCCAGCAGCCAAGCGCCCACTGAGGTCTACGAGCAGTACTTC
clone size: few; D gene: TRBD2; V gene: TRBV7-2; J gene: TRBJ2-3; CDR3 protein: CASSIRGLAGGLADTQYF; CDR3 DNA: TGTGCCAGCAGCATTAGAGGGCTAGCGGGGGGGCTGGCAGATACGCAGTATTTT
clone size: few; D gene: -; V gene: TRBV25-1; J gene: TRBJ2-7; CDR3 protein: CASSEYDQNSYEQYF; CDR3 DNA: TGTGCCAGCAGTGAATATGATCAAAACTCCTACGAGCAGTACTTC
clone size: -; D gene: -; V gene: TRBV7-2; J gene: TRBJ2-2; CDR3 protein: CASSREGTYDRELFF; CDR3 DNA: TGTGCCAGCAGCCGAGAAGGGACGTACGACCGGGAGCTGTTTTTT
clone size: -; D gene: -; V gene: TRBV7-9; J gene: TRBJ1-2; CDR3 protein: CASSPGPPNYGYTF; CDR3 DNA: TGTGCCAGCAGCCCGGGTCCCCCTAACTATGGCTACACCTTC
clone size: many; D gene: -; V gene: TRBV13; J gene: TRBJ2-5; CDR3 protein: CASSVGLGKTQYF; CDR3 DNA: TGTGCCAGCAGCGTAGGCTTAGGGAAGACCCAGTACTTC
clone size: -; D gene: TRBD2; V gene: TRBV11-2; J gene: TRBJ2-5; CDR3 protein: CASSLVTSGYQETQYF; CDR3 DNA: TGTGCCAGCAGCTTAGTGACTAGCGGATACCAAGAGACCCAGTACTTC
clone size: few; D gene: -; V gene: TRBV6-6; J gene: TRBJ2-7; CDR3 protein: CASSPSRAPNSFYEQYF; CDR3 DNA: TGTGCCAGCAGCCCTTCGCGGGCCCCCAACTCTTTTTACGAGCAGTACTTC
clone size: few; D gene: -; V gene: TRBV20-1; J gene: TRBJ1-2; CDR3 protein: CSASANPGRANYGYTF; CDR3 DNA: TGCAGTGCTAGCGCCAACCCCGGGAGGGCTAACTATGGCTACACCTTC
clone size: -; D gene: -; V gene: TRBV7-9; J gene: TRBJ2-6; CDR3 protein: CASSRRDSGANVLTF; CDR3 DNA: TGTGCCAGCAGCCGTAGGGATTCTGGGGCCAACGTCCTGACTTTC
clone size: few; D gene: -; V gene: TRBV5-8; J gene: TRBJ2-5; CDR3 protein: CASSPGSGVETQYF; CDR3 DNA: TGTGCCAGCAGCCCGGGTTCAGGGGTTGAGACCCAGTACTTC
clone size: many; D gene: -; V gene: TRBV7-2; J gene: TRBJ2-3; CDR3 protein: CASSPSTDTQYF; CDR3 DNA: TGCGCCAGCAGCCCTAGCACAGATACGCAGTATTTT
clone size: few; D gene: -; V gene: TRBV2; J gene: TRBJ1-2; CDR3 protein: CASTTGFGYTF; CDR3 DNA: TGTGCCAGCACTACAGGGTTTGGCTACACCTTC
clone size: few; D gene: TRBD2; V gene: TRBV6-2/TRBV6-3; J gene: TRBJ2-2; CDR3 protein: CATRTSGATNTGELFF; CDR3 DNA: TGTGCCACCAGGACTAGCGGGGCCACGAACACCGGGGAGCTGTTTTTT
clone size: many; D gene: -; V gene: TRBV7-6; J gene: TRBJ2-1; CDR3 protein: CASSLVGGSYNEQFF; CDR3 DNA: TGTGCCAGCAGCTTAGTGGGGGGCTCCTACAATGAGCAGTTCTTC
clone size: -; D gene: -; V gene: TRBV28; J gene: TRBJ2-2; CDR3 protein: CASSFDSTGELFF; CDR3 DNA: TGTGCCAGCAGTTTCGACAGCACCGGGGAGCTGTTTTTT
clone size: -; D gene: -; V gene: TRBV20-1; J gene: TRBJ2-1; CDR3 protein: CSARVRDPNRQGQFF; CDR3 DNA: TGCAGTGCTAGAGTCCGGGACCCAAATAGGCAGGGGCAGTTCTTC
clone size: -; D gene: -; V gene: TRBV6-2/TRBV6-3; J gene: TRBJ2-1; CDR3 protein: CASTPGGRTFYNEQFF; CDR3 DNA: TGTGCCAGCACTCCCGGGGGACGGACCTTCTACAATGAGCAGTTCTTC
clone size: many; D gene: -; V gene: TRBV6-2/TRBV6-3; J gene: TRBJ1-1; CDR3 protein: CASSISQRPEAFF; CDR3 DNA: TGTGCCAGCAGTATCTCCCAGAGGCCTGAAGCTTTCTTT
clone size: -; D gene: TRBD2; V gene: TRBV19; J gene: TRBJ2-7; CDR3 protein: CASSPAGDTSYEQYF; CDR3 DNA: TGTGCCAGTAGCCCAGCGGGAGACACCTCCTACGAGCAGTACTTC
clone size: once; D gene: -; V gene: TRBV7-8; J gene: TRBJ2-1; CDR3 protein: CASSFTGAEDEQFF; CDR3 DNA: TGTGCCAGCAGCTTTACCGGGGCCGAGGATGAGCAGTTCTTC
clone size: few; D gene: -; V gene: TRBV6-6; J gene: TRBJ2-1; CDR3 protein: CASTLAGEQFF; CDR3 DNA: TGTGCCAGCACCCTGGCCGGTGAGCAGTTCTTC
clone size: -; D gene: -; V gene: TRBV7-8; J gene: TRBJ2-7; CDR3 protein: CASSFFLTEVFYEQYF; CDR3 DNA: TGTGCCAGCAGCTTTTTCTTGACAGAAGTATTCTACGAGCAGTACTTC
clone size: -; D gene: TRBD1; V gene: TRBV7-2; J gene: TRBJ1-1; CDR3 protein: CASSLASTGDPEAFF; CDR3 DNA: TGTGCCAGCAGCTTAGCTTCAACAGGGGATCCTGAAGCTTTCTTT
clone size: -; D gene: -; V gene: TRBV28; J gene: TRBJ2-3; CDR3 protein: CASRSSLGITDTQYF; CDR3 DNA: TGTGCCAGCAGGTCCTCTTTGGGGATTACAGATACGCAGTATTTT
clone size: few; D gene: TRBD2; V gene: TRBV28; J gene: TRBJ2-3; CDR3 protein: CASSSLLLGLAGVPDTQYF; CDR3 DNA: TGTGCCAGCAGCTCACTATTACTAGGACTAGCGGGGGTTCCAGATACGCAGTATTTT
clone size: -; D gene: TRBD1; V gene: TRBV12-3/TRBV12-4; J gene: TRBJ2-7; CDR3 protein: CASSLVQGFYEQYF; CDR3 DNA: TGTGCCAGCAGTTTAGTACAGGGGTTCTACGAGCAGTACTTC
clone size: many; D gene: -; V gene: TRBV12-3/TRBV12-4; J gene: TRBJ2-5; CDR3 protein: CASSSPDTGETQYF; CDR3 DNA: TGTGCCAGCAGTTCCCCCGACACTGGGGAGACCCAGTACTTC
clone size: -; D gene: -; V gene: TRBV7-9; J gene: TRBJ1-1; CDR3 protein: CASSDSITEAFF; CDR3 DNA: TGTGCCAGCAGCGATTCGATCACTGAAGCTTTCTTT
clone size: few; D gene: -; V gene: TRBV28; J gene: TRBJ2-7; CDR3 protein: CASSPTREMVHEQYF; CDR3 DNA: TGTGCCAGCAGTCCAACGAGGGAAATGGTCCACGAGCAGTACTTC
clone size: few; D gene: TRBD2; V gene: TRBV11-3; J gene: TRBJ2-3; CDR3 protein: CASSSPSGGPETQYF; CDR3 DNA: TGTGCCAGCAGCTCCCCGTCGGGGGGACCGGAAACGCAGTATTTT
clone size: -; D gene: -; V gene: TRBV12-3/TRBV12-4; J gene: TRBJ1-1; CDR3 protein: CASALRSTEAFF; CDR3 DNA: TGTGCCAGTGCATTACGGAGCACTGAAGCTTTCTTT
clone size: -; D gene: -; V gene: TRBV7-3; J gene: TRBJ2-5; CDR3 protein: CASSPEDQETQYF; CDR3 DNA: TGTGCCAGCAGCCCAGAGGACCAAGAGACCCAGTACTTC
clone size: few; D gene: -; V gene: TRBV12-3/TRBV12-4; J gene: TRBJ2-4; CDR3 protein: CASINPRGAKNIQYF; CDR3 DNA: TGTGCCAGCATCAACCCTAGGGGCGCCAAAAACATTCAGTACTTC
clone size: many; D gene: -; V gene: TRBV28; J gene: TRBJ2-7; CDR3 protein: CASSPDYEQYF; CDR3 DNA: TGTGCCAGCAGTCCTGATTACGAGCAGTACTTC
clone size: -; D gene: -; V gene: TRBV28; J gene: TRBJ2-5; CDR3 protein: CASSWREAWETQYF; CDR3 DNA: TGTGCCAGCAGTTGGAGGGAGGCTTGGGAGACCCAGTACTTC
clone size: few; D gene: TRBD1; V gene: TRBV7-9; J gene: TRBJ2-4; CDR3 protein: CASSQPGTGGSIQYF; CDR3 DNA: TGTGCCAGCAGCCAGCCCGGGACAGGAGGAAGCATTCAGTACTTC
clone size: few; D gene: -; V gene: TRBV6-2/TRBV6-3; J gene: TRBJ2-2; CDR3 protein: CASSYYNTGELFF; CDR3 DNA: TGTGCCAGCAGTTACTATAACACCGGGGAGCTGTTTTTT
clone size: few; D gene: -; V gene: TRBV7-8; J gene: TRBJ2-1; CDR3 protein: CASSVRLDEQFF; CDR3 DNA: TGTGCCAGCAGCGTCCGACTAGATGAGCAGTTCTTC
clone size: -; D gene: -; V gene: TRBV10-3; J gene: TRBJ2-4; CDR3 protein: CAIMDLAKNIQYF; CDR3 DNA: TGTGCCATCATGGACCTAGCCAAAAACATTCAGTACTTC
clone size: -; D gene: -; V gene: TRBV29-1; J gene: TRBJ2-2; CDR3 protein: CSVDAGEKDGELFF; CDR3 DNA: TGCAGCGTTGATGCCGGGGAGAAAGACGGGGAGCTGTTTTTT
clone size: once; D gene: TRBD1; V gene: TRBV7-2; J gene: TRBJ2-7; CDR3 protein: CASSTGQGPAYEQYF; CDR3 DNA: TGTGCCAGCAGCACGGGACAGGGACCAGCCTACGAGCAGTACTTC
clone size: -; D gene: -; V gene: TRBV28; J gene: TRBJ1-2; CDR3 protein: CATRDTGPYGYTF; CDR3 DNA: TGTGCCACCCGGGACACGGGCCCCTATGGCTACACCTTC
clone size: few; D gene: -; V gene: TRBV7-8; J gene: TRBJ2-2; CDR3 protein: CASSLIRQTNTGELFF; CDR3 DNA: TGTGCCAGCAGCTTAATCCGACAGACTAACACCGGGGAGCTGTTTTTT
clone size: few; D gene: -; V gene: TRBV29-1; J gene: TRBJ2-1; CDR3 protein: CGWGVSSYNEQFF; CDR3 DNA: TGCGGCTGGGGGGTAAGCTCCTACAATGAGCAGTTCTTC
clone size: few; D gene: -; V gene: TRBV15; J gene: TRBJ1-5; CDR3 protein: CATSRDGGGSNQPQHF; CDR3 DNA: TGTGCCACCAGCAGAGATGGCGGGGGCAGTAATCAGCCCCAGCATTTT
clone size: few; D gene: TRBD2; V gene: TRBV5-5; J gene: TRBJ2-1; CDR3 protein: CASSFSFLADSGTIYNEQFF; CDR3 DNA: TGTGCCAGCAGCTTCTCTTTCCTAGCGGATAGTGGGACCATCTACAATGAGCAGTTCTTC
clone size: -; D gene: -; V gene: TRBV7-2; J gene: TRBJ1-1; CDR3 protein: CASSLVPSGNTEAFF; CDR3 DNA: TGTGCCAGCAGCTTAGTGCCCAGTGGGAACACTGAAGCTTTCTTT
clone size: -; D gene: TRBD1; V gene: TRBV12-3/TRBV12-4; J gene: TRBJ2-1; CDR3 protein: CASRPGTGFNEQFF; CDR3 DNA: TGTGCCAGCAGACCCGGGACAGGGTTTAATGAGCAGTTCTTC
clone size: -; D gene: -; V gene: TRBV20-1; J gene: TRBJ2-5; CDR3 protein: CSASLGPGKSETQYF; CDR3 DNA: TGCAGTGCTAGCCTAGGGCCAGGGAAATCGGAGACCCAGTACTTC
clone size: -; D gene: -; V gene: TRBV25-1; J gene: TRBJ1-1; CDR3 protein: CAVTSPGDEAFF; CDR3 DNA: TGTGCTGTCACCAGCCCGGGCGATGAAGCTTTCTTT
clone size: -; D gene: TRBD2; V gene: TRBV7-8; J gene: TRBJ2-3; CDR3 protein: CASSLRGLAGKDTQYF; CDR3 DNA: TGTGCCAGCAGCTTAAGGGGACTAGCGGGAAAGGATACGCAGTATTTT
clone size: -; D gene: -; V gene: TRBV28; J gene: TRBJ2-1; CDR3 protein: CASSINFEFGGLSSYNEQFF; CDR3 DNA: TGTGCCAGCAGCATCAACTTCGAGTTTGGGGGGTTGAGCTCCTACAATGAGCAGTTCTTC
clone size: -; D gene: -; V gene: TRBV28; J gene: TRBJ1-3; CDR3 protein: CASSLGGTTKVTIYF; CDR3 DNA: TGTGCCAGCAGTTTGGGGGGAACCACGAAAGTCACCATATATTTT